Here is one T cell receptor beta chain with its context. No antigen is known for it. Terminally differentiated effector memory CD45RA+ cells were excluded by CCR7 positive selection of CD45RO-negative cells. The germline V and J ends were trimmed by 5 bases and 2 bases, with 13 bases remaining between them. The germline V gene has CDR1 SGHAT and CDR2 FQNNGV. This CDR3 region has 15 residues. Investigators spread the genomic DNA of each subset evenly over several immunoSEQ plates. TCRdb keeps only in-frame clones here, not all; method: immunoSEQ multiplex PCR. The sample holds roughly 2.1 million clones, about 92% seen once. This record belongs to a study of shared clonotypes between healthy human individuals. Notes on the study in general: Around 5% of naive CD4 clonotypes were common to several donors. Sorted-subset sequencing, rarefaction showed, was incomplete despite large depth.

Sample: naive CD8+ T cells from PBMCs. This receptor was identified in a man aged 18-30 years in good health. Some clones in this sample may be carry-over from other donors' samples. The chain recombines TRBV11-2 with TRBJ1-3; TRBD1 is a possible D gene (6 bases). CDR3 nucleotide sequence: TGTGCCAGCAGCCTCTTCGGGGGCCCTGGAAACACCATATATTTT. Protein product: CASSLFGGPGNTIYF. Complete variable domain (other parts from reference TRBV11-2 and TRBJ1-3): EAGVAQSPRYKIIEKRQSVAFWCNPISGHATLYWYQQILGQGPKLLIQFQNNGVVDDSQLPKDRFSAERLKGVDSTLKIQPAKLEDSAVYLCASSLFGGPGNTIYFGEGSWLTVV.